A selection of T cell receptor beta chains follows, all from one sample in a study of cytomegalovirus exposure and HLA in healthy donors. Repertoires were generated with immunoSEQ multiplex PCR, while TCRdb's copy carries only in-frame clones and drops some. The sample has some 160,000 clones, roughly 73% seen once. Sequencing was done on a sample of PBMCs. Receptors were obtained from a woman younger than 45 in good health and CMV-seronegative. Both conserved end residues are part of each CDR3. The D gene is left open where the match is weak. Some rows have no size entry. The others give once, few or many, or a class for an expanded clone.

>TRBJ2-7|TRBV2|-|15|TRBD2
CASSEGLSGGYEQYF
TGTGCCAGCAGTGAAGGGCTTAGCGGGGGATACGAGCAGTACTTC
>TRBJ1-2|TRBV11-3|-|20|TRBD1
CASSPLGGGRGRAPFYGYTF
TGTGCCAGCAGCCCCTTGGGGGGGGGCAGGGGGCGCGCCCCATTCTATGGCTACACCTTC
>TRBJ1-6|TRBV15|-|15|-
CATSRDTSYNSPLHF
TGTGCCACCAGTCGCGACACGTCTTATAATTCACCCCTCCACTTT
>TRBJ1-6|TRBV9|-|17|-
CASSEGDRRSYNSPLHF
TGTGCCAGCAGCGAGGGGGACCGACGCTCCTATAATTCACCCCTCCACTTT
>TRBJ2-7|TRBV7-2|-|14|TRBD1
CASSSRQGRSEQYF
TGTGCCAGCAGCAGCAGACAGGGACGGAGCGAGCAGTACTTC
>TRBJ2-5|TRBV19|-|15|TRBD2
CASSSGLAGVETQYF
TGTGCCAGTAGTTCCGGACTAGCGGGGGTTGAGACCCAGTACTTC
>TRBJ1-5|TRBV19|few|15|-
CASSPLGEGNQPQHF
TGTGCCAGTAGCCCTTTGGGAGAAGGCAATCAGCCCCAGCATTTT
>TRBJ1-2|TRBV15|-|13|-
CATSRGGQNGYTF
TGTGCCACCAGCAGAGGGGGGCAGAATGGCTACACCTTC
>TRBJ1-1|TRBV2|-|14|-
CASTEIRGNTEAFF
TGTGCCAGCACCGAAATTCGGGGAAACACTGAAGCTTTCTTT
>TRBJ1-1|TRBV5-4|-|13|-
CASSRRLGTEAFF
TGTGCCAGCAGCCGCAGGTTGGGCACTGAAGCTTTCTTT
>TRBJ2-3|TRBV7-3|few|15|TRBD2
CASRASGGLSDTQYF
TGTGCCAGCAGGGCTAGCGGGGGGTTATCCGATACGCAGTATTTT
>TRBJ2-1|TRBV19|-|16|-
CASSSYTGGSYNEQFF
TGTGCCAGTAGCAGTTACACCGGCGGCTCCTACAATGAGCAGTTCTTC
>TRBJ2-5|TRBV7-9|-|17|TRBD1
CASSFSGTGGAGETQYF
TGTGCCAGCAGCTTTAGTGGAACAGGGGGCGCTGGAGAGACCCAGTACTTC
>TRBJ1-6|TRBV4-1|few|15|-
CASSQALSRGSPLHF
TGCGCCAGCAGCCAAGCCCTCTCTAGGGGTTCACCCCTCCACTTT
>TRBJ1-1|TRBV14|-|16|TRBD1
CASSPASTGGNTEAFF
TGTGCCAGCAGCCCCGCCTCGACAGGGGGAAACACTGAAGCTTTCTTT
>TRBJ2-4|TRBV19|-|14|TRBD2
CASRILAGGHIQYF
TGTGCCAGTAGGATACTAGCGGGGGGGCACATTCAGTACTTC
>TRBJ2-3|TRBV5-6|once|15|-
CASSPGTRYRDTQYF
TGTGCCAGCAGCCCTGGGACTCGGTATCGAGATACGCAGTATTTT
>TRBJ2-3|TRBV2|once|16|TRBD2
CASSEGRGAGTDTQYF
TGTGCCAGCAGTGAGGGGAGGGGCGCGGGCACAGATACGCAGTATTTT
>TRBJ2-6|TRBV30|-|17|TRBD1
CAWSATGGISGANVLTF
TGTGCCTGGAGTGCAACAGGGGGTATCTCTGGGGCCAACGTCCTGACTTTC
>TRBJ1-1|TRBV6-5|-|14|-
CASMSQGMNTEAFF
TGTGCCAGCATGAGCCAGGGGATGAACACTGAAGCTTTCTTT
>TRBJ2-1|TRBV7-2|-|14|-
CASSQVARYNEQFF
TGTGCCAGCAGCCAAGTGGCCAGATACAATGAGCAGTTCTTC
>TRBJ1-2|TRBV5-1|-|14|TRBD1
CASRLTGLNYGYTF
TGCGCCAGCAGACTGACAGGGCTCAACTATGGCTACACCTTC
>TRBJ2-2|TRBV14|once|15|-
CASTKVPGPPGELFF
TGTGCCAGCACCAAAGTACCAGGGCCCCCCGGAGAGCTGTTTTTT
>TRBJ1-1|TRBV2|-|13|-
CATNRWQDTEAFF
TGTGCCACCAATCGATGGCAGGACACTGAAGCTTTCTTT
>TRBJ2-1|TRBV5-1|few|16|TRBD1
CASRLGAGQGNNEQFF
TGCGCCAGCAGGTTGGGGGCGGGACAGGGGAACAATGAGCAGTTCTTC
>TRBJ1-5|TRBV28|-|17|TRBD1
CASSPSGTGLINQPQHF
TGTGCCAGCAGCCCCTCCGGGACAGGGCTTATCAATCAGCCCCAGCATTTT
>TRBJ1-1|TRBV18|-|13|-
CASSPEGYTEAFF
TGTGCCAGCTCACCCGAGGGATACACTGAAGCTTTCTTT
>TRBJ1-1|TRBV10-3|-|14|-
CASSEPGMNTEAFF
TGTGCCAGCAGTGAGCCAGGGATGAACACTGAAGCTTTCTTT
>TRBJ2-6|TRBV14|-|17|-
CASSQALAVSGANVLTF
TGTGCCAGCAGCCAAGCTTTGGCGGTCTCTGGGGCCAACGTCCTGACTTTC
>TRBJ2-1|TRBV29-1|-|12|-
CSAGGPYNEQFF
TGCAGCGCCGGGGGGCCCTACAATGAGCAGTTCTTC
>TRBJ2-5|TRBV7-2|-|13|-
CASSQTAEETQYF
TGTGCCAGCAGCCAAACAGCGGAAGAGACCCAGTACTTC
>TRBJ2-7|TRBV6-5|-|15|TRBD1
CASSWTGTGSYEQYF
TGTGCCAGCTCCTGGACCGGGACAGGCTCCTACGAGCAGTACTTC
>TRBJ1-1|TRBV2|-|14|-
CASSEQGMNTEAFF
TGTGCCAGCAGTGAACAGGGGATGAACACTGAAGCTTTCTTT
>TRBJ2-7|TRBV5-6|-|13|-
CASSPDKTYEQYF
TGTGCCAGCAGCCCGGACAAGACCTACGAGCAGTACTTC
>TRBJ1-1|TRBV11-2|-|13|TRBD1
CASSSGTVGEAFF
TGTGCCAGCAGCTCCGGGACAGTGGGAGAAGCTTTCTTT
>TRBJ1-2|TRBV4-1|-|15|TRBD1
CASSQETGHNYGYTF
TGCGCCAGCAGCCAAGAGACAGGGCATAACTATGGCTACACCTTC
>TRBJ2-3|TRBV13|-|16|TRBD2
CASSEGTSGLTDTQYF
TGTGCCAGCAGCGAAGGGACTAGCGGACTCACAGATACGCAGTATTTT
>TRBJ2-1|TRBV5-1|once|14|-
CASSVPNSYNEQFF
TGCGCCAGCAGCGTCCCCAACTCCTACAATGAGCAGTTCTTC
>TRBJ2-7|TRBV6-5|-|15|-
CASSYGGVLSYEQYF
TGTGCCAGCAGTTACGGAGGGGTCCTCTCCTACGAGCAGTACTTC
>TRBJ2-7|TRBV6-5|few|16|TRBD1
CASSYSRTGDSYEQYF
TGTGCCAGCAGTTACTCACGGACAGGGGACTCCTACGAGCAGTACTTC
>TRBJ2-2|TRBV15|-|16|-
CATSGRQPPNTGELFF
TGTGCCACCAGCGGTCGACAGCCTCCGAACACCGGGGAGCTGTTTTTT